A selection of T cell receptor beta chains follows, all from one sample in a study of response to subunit inactivated influenza vaccine. Using its own MiXCR run on the RT-PCR reads, TCRdb lists one record per CDR3 protein. The table records about 610,000 distinct CDR3 sequences, about 15% of them present only once. The input for sequencing was PBMCs from blood, taken less than 13 days after vaccination. These receptors were obtained from a man aged 45-60 years who received an inactivated influenza vaccine. Each CDR3 is given with its conserved first and last residue. The D gene is left open where the match is weak. For some rows the clone size is stated as once, few or many, or as a class when expanded; others skip it.

V gene,clone size,D gene,J gene,CDR3 protein,CDR3 DNA
TRBV27,-,TRBD1,TRBJ1-2,CASSFLAGTAYGYTF,TGTGCCAGCAGTTTCCTCGCCGGGACAGCCTATGGCTACACCTTC
TRBV7-8,-,-,TRBJ2-2,CASSFPLRGELFF,TGTGCCAGCAGCTTCCCGCTAAGAGGGGAGCTGTTTTTT
TRBV4-3,-,-,TRBJ2-2,CASSQGVYTGELFF,TGCGCCAGCAGCCAAGGAGTCTACACCGGGGAGCTGTTTTTT
TRBV12-3/TRBV12-4,few,-,TRBJ1-5,CASSFNLVPGQPQHF,TGTGCCAGCAGTTTTAACCTGGTCCCGGGTCAGCCCCAGCATTTT
TRBV25-1,few,-,TRBJ2-5,CASSEFNGETQYF,TGTGCCAGCAGTGAATTCAACGGGGAGACCCAGTACTTC
TRBV5-1,-,-,TRBJ1-5,CASSPWFGSNQPQHF,TGCGCCAGCAGCCCATGGTTTGGAAGCAATCAGCCCCAGCATTTT
TRBV20-1,-,-,TRBJ1-2,CSAYRYLNYGYTF,TGCAGTGCCTACAGATATCTGAACTATGGCTACACCTTC
TRBV7-8,few,TRBD2,TRBJ2-7,CASSQSSGPPYEQYF,TGTGCCAGCAGCCAATCTAGCGGACCCCCCTACGAGCAGTACTTC
TRBV5-1,few,TRBD1,TRBJ2-7,CASSLGAHRGRYEQYF,TGCGCCAGCAGCTTGGGGGCTCACAGGGGGCGATACGAGCAGTACTTC
TRBV20-1,few,TRBD1,TRBJ1-6,CSASPRGGYNSPLHF,TGCAGTGCTAGCCCCAGGGGGGGCTATAATTCACCCCTCCACTTT
TRBV25-1,few,-,TRBJ2-1,CASSASPMGYEQFF,TGTGCCAGCAGTGCCTCTCCCATGGGCTATGAGCAGTTCTTC
TRBV4-3,-,-,TRBJ2-7,CASSQDLGPRYF,TGCGCCAGCAGCCAAGACCTGGGACCGAGGTACTTC
TRBV27,-,-,TRBJ1-1,CASSFLGASAFF,TGTGCCAGCAGTTTCCTGGGGGCGTCAGCTTTCTTT
TRBV6-5,-,-,TRBJ2-1,CASTGARNEQFF,TGTGCCAGCACAGGGGCCCGCAATGAGCAGTTCTTC
TRBV29-1,-,TRBD2,TRBJ2-3,CSVVGIAGAVDTQYF,TGCAGCGTTGTTGGAATAGCGGGAGCGGTAGATACGCAGTATTTT
TRBV2,few,TRBD1,TRBJ1-5,CASTGQGRQPQHF,TGTGCCAGCACTGGACAGGGCCGACAGCCCCAGCATTTT